The 8 T cell receptor beta chains below come from one sample, sequenced in a study of cytomegalovirus exposure and HLA in healthy donors (dated by TCRdb to about 2017). Library prep was done by the immunoSEQ multiplex PCR assay. A mixture of 60 forward primers for TCR Vbeta segments and 13 reverse primers for TCR Jbeta segments was used in the multiplex PCR. The table comes from immuneACCESS by way of TCRdb, which keeps in-frame sequences with V and J called. Part of the clones is missing from these tables; in studies checked, under half for an unresolved V gene and the rest for unknown reasons. The table for this sample lists around 180,000 clones; roughly 88% of them were counted only once. Approximately 1.2% of the sample lies in the top ten. The sequenced sample was PBMCs. All receptors come from a boy between 2 and 10 years old in good health and CMV-seronegative.

The chain employs TRBV18 and TRBJ1-1, with 8 bases identical to TRBD1. V shed 6 bases and J 10 bases; nucleotides not matched to a gene: 16. In germline, CDR1 is KGHSH, CDR2 LQKENI. CDR3 length: 15 residues. The DNA for the CDR3 is TGTGCCAGCTCTGACAAGGGAGGACAGGGAATAAGAGCTTTCTTT. As protein: CASSDKGGQGIRAFF.

The V and J genes are TRBV5-5 and TRBJ1-2, with TRBD1 identical over 9 bases. From germline, CDR1 is SGHKS and CDR2 YYEKEE (reference sequence). CDR3 size: 17 residues. V dropped 4 bases and J dropped 6; count of bases not matched to a gene: 16. This CDR3 reads CASSPDAGTGLGNGYTF. DNA of the CDR3: TGTGCCAGCAGCCCCGACGCCGGGACAGGGTTGGGTAATGGCTACACCTTC.

The rearrangement links TRBV29-1 to TRBJ2-3; 12 nucleotides match TRBD2. This CDR3 contains 14 residues. Germline V lookup: CDR1 SQVTM, CDR2 ANQGSEA. V lost 4 bases and J lost 6; bases outside the gene matches: 5. The CDR3 coding sequence is TGCAGCGTTGGACTAGCGGGAGTAGGTGATACGCAGTATTTT. Its translation: CSVGLAGVGDTQYF.

The CDR3 DNA is TGTGCCAGCAGCATCGGGACTAGCCGAGATACGCAGTATTTT. Its translation is CASSIGTSRDTQYF. This sequence joins TRBV7-2 and TRBJ2-3; 9 bases fit TRBD2. Germline V gene data show CDR1 as SGHTA and CDR2 as FQGNSA. Trimming at V came to 5 bases and at J to 5 bases, leaving 5 bases not matched to a gene. This CDR3 comprises 14 residues.

This chain links TRBV28 with TRBJ1-2; a possible D gene is TRBD1 (5 bases). Deletions cut 6 bases from V and 6 bases from J, with 17 bases between. Germline loops: CDR1 MDHEN, CDR2 SYDVKM. This CDR3 has 14 amino acids. The CDR3 is CASSSMEGLNGYTF. The CDR3 region has the DNA TGTGCCAGCAGCTCGATGGAGGGGCTAAATGGCTACACCTTC.

This chain uses TRBV2 with TRBJ1-1, with D perhaps TRBD1 (6 bases). Looked up from germline, CDR1 is SNHLY and CDR2 is FYNNEI. The CDR3 loop spans 17 amino acids. Trimming removed 4 bases from V and 0 bases from J, with 18 bases in between. Here the CDR3 reads CASSVGTEGGVNTEAFF. CDR3 nucleotide sequence: TGTGCCAGCAGTGTGGGGACGGAGGGGGGGGTGAACACTGAAGCTTTCTTT.

This chain connects TRBV27 to TRBJ1-1; 8 bases fit TRBD1. The CDR3 covers 15 residues. CDR1 is MNHEY and CDR2 is SMNVEV in the germline V gene (reference sequence). Trimming at V came to 0 bases and at J to 3 bases, leaving 3 bases not matched to a gene. This CDR3 reads CASSLSNRGDTEAFF. The CDR3 bases are TGTGCCAGCAGTTTATCCAACAGGGGGGACACTGAAGCTTTCTTT.

The chain uses TRBV19 and TRBJ1-1, with 10 bases identical to TRBD1. Germline CDR1 and CDR2: LNHDA and SQIVND (reference sequence). After removal of 4 bases from V and 4 bases from J, the junction contained 9 bases not matched to a gene. This CDR3 comprises 16 residues. The CDR3 region is CASSSLKGQGSTEAFF. In DNA, the CDR3 is TGTGCCAGTAGTAGCCTTAAGGGACAGGGGAGCACTGAAGCTTTCTTT. The full variable domain, in which reference TRBV19 and TRBJ1-1 provide the parts outside the CDR3, is DGGITQSPKYLFRKEGQNVTLSCEQNLNHDAMYWYRQDPGQGLRLIYYSQIVNDFQKGDIAEGYSVSREKKESFPLTVTSAQKNPTAFYLCASSSLKGQGSTEAFFGQGTRLTVV.